The 8 T cell receptor beta chains below come from one sample, sequenced in a study of blood T cell repertoires in COVID-19. The protocol was immunoSEQ multiplex PCR, while the TCRdb copy is restricted to in-frame clones and leaves out a portion. Of some 180,000 clones in the sample, about four fifths were seen once. Specimen: peripheral blood. These receptors were collected from a woman aged 40-49 years with COVID-19, enrolled during active disease.

The V call is TRBV5-6, the J call TRBJ1-2; 9 bases align to TRBD1. The CDR3 sequence is 13 residues long. With V trimmed by 5 bases and J by 7 bases, 6 bases remained unmatched. The germline CDR1 and CDR2 sequences are SGHDT and YYEEEE. This CDR3 is CASRITGGVGYTF. CDR3 coding DNA: TGTGCCAGCAGAATAACAGGGGGCGTTGGCTACACCTTC.

The chain joins TRBV5-1 to TRBJ1-5; 8 bases are shared with TRBD1. In germline, CDR1 is SGHRS, CDR2 YFSETQ. J gave up 6 bases and V 2 bases, and 1 base lay outside the gene matches. CDR3 length: 13 amino acids. DNA for the CDR3: TGCGCCAGCAGCTTACAGGGGGGTCAGCCCCAGCATTTT. Translation gives CASSLQGGQPQHF. Full variable domain (remainder filled in from reference TRBV5-1 and TRBJ1-5): KAGVTQTPRYLIKTRGQQVTLSCSPISGHRSVSWYQQTPGQGLQFLFEYFSETQRNKGNFPGRFSGRQFSNSRSEMNVSTLELGDSALYLCASSLQGGQPQHFGDGTRLSIL.

CDR3: CASSIRTGYVQPQHF. In nucleotides, the CDR3 is TGTGCCAGTAGTATCAGAACAGGGTATGTTCAGCCCCAGCATTTT. The V gene is TRBV19, the J gene TRBJ1-5; maybe TRBD1 (6 bases). The CDR3 extends over 15 amino acids. The germline gives CDR1 LNHDA, CDR2 SQIVND (reference sequence). Trimming left V 3 bases short and J 6 bases short, with 15 bases between.

This clone was found a few times. The chain uses TRBV6-5 and TRBJ2-1, with D hard to call. The CDR3 covers 14 residues. CDR1 is MNHEY and CDR2 is SVGAGI in the germline V gene. The V end was cut by 4 bases, the J end by 0 bases, with 7 bases between. CDR3 DNA: TGTGCCAGCAGTTCCCTGAGCTCCTACAATGAGCAGTTCTTC. The encoded protein is CASSSLSSYNEQFF.

The CDR3 region has the DNA TGTGCCAGCAGCTTAGGGGCCCTCTCAGATACGCAGTATTTT. This translates into CASSLGALSDTQYF. The rearrangement links TRBV7-2 to TRBJ2-3; D remains ambiguous. Germline CDR1 reads SGHTA; CDR2 reads FQGNSA. Trimming took off 1 base at V and 4 bases at J, with 9 bases between the two ends. This CDR3 has 14 amino acids.

The chain is built from TRBV18 and TRBJ2-3; unclear D gene. Germline V gives CDR1 KGHSH, CDR2 LQKENI. Between the trimmed V and J ends, which lost 1 base and 3 bases, there was a span of 5 bases. This CDR3 is 13 amino acids long. The CDR3 here is CASSPRRTDTQYF. DNA for the CDR3: TGTGCCAGCTCACCACGTCGGACAGATACGCAGTATTTT. The full variable domain, completed using reference TRBV18 and TRBJ2-3, is NAGVMQNPRHLVRRRGQEARLRCSPMKGHSHVYWYRQLPEEGLKFMVYLQKENIIDESGMPKERFSAEFPKEGPSILRIQQVVRGDSAAYFCASSPRRTDTQYFGPGTRLTVL.

The chain has TRBV19 and TRBJ1-1; no clear D gene. Germline V gives CDR1 LNHDA, CDR2 SQIVND (reference sequence). V lost 3 bases and J 3 bases, leaving 14 bases between the germline ends. This CDR3 contains 15 residues. The CDR3 DNA sequence: TGTGCCAGTAGTATTCCAACGGTCACTTACACTGAAGCTTTCTTT. Translated: CASSIPTVTYTEAFF.

The chain joins TRBV5-6 to TRBJ2-5; perhaps TRBD2 as D (6 bases). This CDR3 is built from 16 residues. V was trimmed by 0 bases and J by 0 bases, leaving 12 bases between them. The V gene's germline CDR1 is SGHDT and CDR2 YYEEEE. The CDR3 DNA follows: TGTGCCAGCAGCTTGGGGGGGGACCCGTACCAAGAGACCCAGTACTTC. Amino acid sequence: CASSLGGDPYQETQYF.